This TCR beta chain was sequenced during a study of T cells in Graves' hyperthyroidism and ophthalmopathy. RNA transcripts provided the source from which TCR beta CDR3 regions were amplified. The study used the HTBI primer set for a first-round RT-PCR of the TCR CDR3. MiXCR was run by TCRdb on the multiplex PCR reads, yielding one entry per CDR3 protein. The sample holds 750,000 to 950,000 distinct CDR3 sequences, 38% seen once. Per germline, CDR1 ENHRY and CDR2 SYGVKD. The CDR3 extends over 16 amino acids. The study excluded patients with uncontrolled infection, other autoimmune disease, pregnancy or lactation. From approximately 9.1 ml of fresh peripheral blood, PBMCs were isolated. Study outcomes and limitations: In the analysis, a 13 V-J model separated ophthalmopathy from stable hyperthyroidism. Most expanded thyroid clonotypes above 0.001 also appeared in blood.

This clonotype was detected only once. Its target is not known. The material sequenced was blood. The clonotype comes from a man younger than 30 with Graves' hyperthyroidism. The J gene is TRBJ2-3, the V gene TRBV10-3; 10 bases match TRBD2. The DNA end is a closer match to TRBJ2-5, so the J assignment may be wrong. CDR3 sequence reads: CAISERSGGVQETQYF. The CDR3 bases are TGTGCCATCAGTGAGAGGAGCGGGGGGGTTCAAGAGACCCAGTACTTC.